This T cell receptor (beta chain) was found in a study of T cell responses to AZD1222 COVID-19 vaccine. Turning to the study itself: Second-dose schedules of about 4 or about 12 weeks were combined.

Only in-frame clones appear in the TCRdb table, and some are missing; sequencing was by immunoSEQ multiplex PCR. This repertoire shows 150,000 to 200,000 clones, about 91% found once; its top ten account for approximately 7.7%. Remarks on this clone: Its antigen is still unknown.

Findings and limits, study-wide: Rises in breadth and depth of Spike-specific TCRs came after two AZD1222 doses. The donor group comprised mostly white British people and more females; the analysis possibly underestimated clonal diversity.

After removal of 4 bases from V and 6 bases from J, the junction contained 3 bases not matched to a gene. This CDR3 contains 13 residues. Germline V lookup: CDR1 SGHRS, CDR2 YFSETQ. Sequencing used peripheral blood, obtained on day 0 of AZD1222 vaccination. The chain has TRBV5-1 and TRBJ1-2; 10 nucleotides align to TRBD1. This receptor was obtained from an adult in good health. For the CDR3, the DNA is TGCGCCAGCAGCATCGGGACAGGGGATGGCTACACCTTC. Amino acid sequence: CASSIGTGDGYTF.